This T cell receptor (beta chain) is from a study of T-cell memory formation after mild COVID-19. There are 16 residues in the CDR3. V dropped 4 bases and J dropped 6; count of bases not matched to a gene: 9. Germline CDR1 MGHRA, CDR2 YSYEKL. This clonotype was seen a few times. MiXCR, run by TCRdb on the 5' RACE reads, gives a single entry per CDR3 protein. The table lists more than 250,000 distinct CDR3 sequences, 15% to 20% of them singletons, with 22% in the top ten. This chain uses TRBV4-1 with TRBJ2-5; 12 bases align to TRBD2. Sequencing was done on a sample of PBMCs or a T cell subset sorted from them (not recorded which). This receptor was obtained from a man between 18 and 35 years old who had mild COVID-19 (a few samples of this study predate the infection). Cell type and time point are not known. In nucleotides, the CDR3 is TGCGCCAGCAGCCGCGGACTAGCGGGGATGGGAAAGACCCAGTACTTC. Translation: CASSRGLAGMGKTQYF.